Below are 12 T cell receptor beta chains sequenced from a single sample in a study of PD-L1 blockade in urothelial cancer. Produced via immunoSEQ multiplex PCR; TCRdb's table is partial and in-frame only. The sample shows 40,000 to 55,000 clones, roughly 86% of them seen only once. Time point: peripheral blood 6 weeks after treatment start. The material sequenced was PBMCs, taken around atezolizumab (anti-PD-L1) treatment. The receptors come from a man aged 55-75 years with urothelial cancer.

This chain joins TRBV5-4 and TRBJ2-2; D is ambiguous. The CDR3 covers 12 residues. Trimming stripped 4 bases from V and 6 bases from J, with 7 bases between. CDR1 is SGHNT and CDR2 is YYREEE in the germline V gene (reference sequence). The CDR3 is CASSPLSGELFF. Written as DNA, the CDR3 is TGTGCCAGCAGCCCTCTCTCCGGGGAGCTGTTTTTT.

This chain uses TRBV9 with TRBJ1-6, with D uncertain. In germline, CDR1 is SGDLS, CDR2 YYNGEE. The ends were cut back, 4 bases at V and 6 bases at J, with 11 bases in the middle. This CDR3 contains 14 residues. The chain's CDR3 is CASSSWTGNSPLHF. The CDR3 DNA reads TGTGCCAGCAGCTCCTGGACTGGTAATTCACCCCTCCACTTT.

V and J are TRBV18 and TRBJ2-7; 7 nucleotides agree with TRBD1. Trimming removed 3 bases from V and 4 bases from J; junction bases left unmatched: 0. Germline values: CDR1 KGHSH, CDR2 LQKENI. This CDR3 comprises 12 residues. The CDR3 nucleotides read TGTGCCAGCTCACCGACAGGGTACGAGCAGTACTTC. Amino acids: CASSPTGYEQYF. The variable domain in full, completed from reference TRBV18 and TRBJ2-7, reads NAGVMQNPRHLVRRRGQEARLRCSPMKGHSHVYWYRQLPEEGLKFMVYLQKENIIDESGMPKERFSAEFPKEGPSILRIQQVVRGDSAAYFCASSPTGYEQYFGPGTRLTVT.

V usage is TRBV11-2 and J usage is TRBJ2-5; D might be TRBD2 (7 bases). The CDR3 consists of 15 residues. Germline lookup yields CDR1 SGHAT and CDR2 FQNNGV. Trimming removed 3 bases at V and 1 base at J, with 12 bases between. CDR3 amino acids: CASSLGGGLQETQYF. The CDR3 bases are TGTGCCAGCAGCTTGGGGGGGGGCCTCCAAGAGACCCAGTACTTC.

The chain uses TRBV7-9 and TRBJ2-3; 9 nucleotides match TRBD2. Trimming cost V 1 base and J 6 bases; bases outside gene matches: 11. The germline V gene encodes CDR1 SEHNR and CDR2 FQNEAQ (reference sequence). There are 17 residues in the CDR3. The CDR3 coding sequence is TGTGCCAGCAGCTTAGACGGGCGCGGGGGGGCCTCCGATACGCAGTATTTT. Its translation is CASSLDGRGGASDTQYF.

V is TRBV5-5 and J is TRBJ1-5, with D possibly TRBD1 on 6 matching bases. This CDR3 comprises 16 residues. V gave up 1 base and J gave up 6 bases, with 17 bases separating them. Germline V gene data show CDR1 as SGHKS and CDR2 as YYEKEE (reference sequence). CDR3 sequence (DNA): TGTGCCAGCAGCTTGACCCTCTTGGGGGCACGTCAGCCCCAGCATTTT. Residues: CASSLTLLGARQPQHF.

The chain combines TRBV29-1 with TRBJ2-3, with 9 nucleotides matching TRBD1. The germline V gene has CDR1 SQVTM and CDR2 ANQGSEA. Unmatched junction bases numbered 8, after V lost 8 bases and J lost 2 bases. The CDR3 length is 14 residues. CDR3 sequence: CSIWTGVPTDTQYF. The CDR3, as DNA: TGCAGCATCTGGACAGGGGTACCCACAGATACGCAGTATTTT.

The V and J genes are TRBV7-2 and TRBJ1-5, with TRBD1 matching 11 bases. The CDR3 consists of 15 residues. CDR1 and CDR2 (germline): SGHTA, FQGNSA. V was pared by 6 bases and J by 6 bases, with 7 bases of the junction left unmatched. The CDR3 DNA sequence: TGTGCCAGCAGTAGGACAGGGGGCTACCCTCAGCCCCAGCATTTT. Its protein is CASSRTGGYPQPQHF.

This sequence joins TRBV7-8 and TRBJ1-5, with TRBD1 as a possible D gene (6 bases). The length of the CDR3 is 16 residues. Germline V gives CDR1 SGHVS, CDR2 FQNEAQ. V was shortened by 3 bases and J by 0 bases, with 12 bases between the two germline ends. The CDR3 loop reads CASSLVRTDSNQPQHF. DNA of the CDR3: TGTGCCAGCAGCTTGGTTCGGACAGATAGCAATCAGCCCCAGCATTTT.

The chain couples TRBV4-3 to TRBJ2-1, with TRBD1 as a possible D gene (5 bases). CDR1 LGHNA and CDR2 YSLEER come from the germline V gene. V was clipped by 0 bases and J by 9 bases, with 18 bases between them. This CDR3 contains 16 residues. The CDR3 DNA follows: TGCGCCAGCAGCCAAGATCTAGTGGGCAGGGCAGGTGAGCAGTTCTTC. This gives the protein CASSQDLVGRAGEQFF.

The chain carries TRBV30 and TRBJ1-1; maybe TRBD1 (6 bases). Germline-derived CDR1 and CDR2 are GTSNPN and SVGIG (reference sequence). V was cut by 3 bases and J by 4 bases, with 24 bases left in between. There are 17 residues in the CDR3. The CDR3 spells CAWRRTTPFIGGTEAFF. For the CDR3, the DNA is TGTGCCTGGAGGAGAACCACTCCCTTTATAGGGGGCACTGAAGCTTTCTTT. Drawing the rest from reference TRBV30 and TRBJ1-1, the complete variable domain is SQTIHQWPATLVQPVGSPLSLECTVEGTSNPNLYWYRQAAGRGLQLLFYSVGIGQISSEVPQNLSASRPQDRQFILSSKKLLLSDSGFYLCAWRRTTPFIGGTEAFFGQGTRLTVV.

The chain combines TRBV19 with TRBJ2-5, with 7 bases aligning to TRBD1. The CDR3 is 14 amino acids. Per the germline V gene, CDR1 is LNHDA and CDR2 is SQIVND (reference sequence). V was pared by 3 bases and J by 0 bases, with 1 base of the junction left unmatched. The CDR3 DNA reads as TGTGCCAGTAGTATCAGGGGGTACCAAGAGACCCAGTACTTC. Its protein product is CASSIRGYQETQYF. The whole variable domain, filled in from reference TRBV19 and TRBJ2-5, reads DGGITQSPKYLFRKEGQNVTLSCEQNLNHDAMYWYRQDPGQGLRLIYYSQIVNDFQKGDIAEGYSVSREKKESFPLTVTSAQKNPTAFYLCASSIRGYQETQYFGPGTRLLVL.